A selection of T cell receptor beta chains follows, all from one sample in a study of cytomegalovirus exposure and HLA in healthy donors. TCRdb's copy holds only in-frame clones and misses some; the assay was immunoSEQ multiplex PCR. The sample carries a few hundred thousand clones, approximately 70% recorded once. Sequencing was done on a sample of PBMCs. The receptors here all came from a female donor in good health and CMV-seronegative. Both conserved end residues are part of each CDR3. A D gene is named only where the DNA matches it firmly. Clone size is stated in some rows and not others, as once, few, many or a class when expanded.

- TRBJ1-5 few TRBV5-5 CASSFTGIEQPQHF TGTGCCAGCAGCTTTACAGGGATAGAGCAGCCCCAGCATTTT
TRBD1 TRBJ2-7 - TRBV5-8 CASSLAQGDPDYEQYF TGTGCCAGCAGCTTAGCGCAGGGGGACCCTGACTACGAGCAGTACTTC
- TRBJ2-7 - TRBV5-1 CASKGQPPYEQYF TGCGCCAGCAAAGGACAGCCTCCATACGAGCAGTACTTC
- TRBJ2-7 once TRBV18 CASSPIGQAGEQYF TGTGCCAGCTCACCTATCGGACAAGCCGGCGAGCAGTACTTC
- TRBJ2-5 - TRBV9 CASSPPWGEETQYF TGTGCCAGCAGCCCTCCGTGGGGGGAAGAGACCCAGTACTTC
TRBD2 TRBJ2-7 - TRBV7-9 CASGWFGTSGYEQYF TGTGCCAGCGGGTGGTTCGGGACTAGCGGCTACGAGCAGTACTTC
- TRBJ2-6 - TRBV28 CASSSQGYLIDVLTF TGTGCCAGCAGTTCTCAGGGTTACCTTATCGACGTCCTGACTTTC
- TRBJ1-1 - TRBV7-9 CASSLPVYTEAFF TGTGCCAGCAGCTTACCTGTTTACACTGAAGCTTTCTTT
TRBD2 TRBJ2-7 - TRBV4-2 CASSQPGGSSEQYF TGTGCCAGCAGCCAACCCGGGGGGTCCAGCGAGCAGTACTTC
- TRBJ1-3 few TRBV16 CASSQLEGLSGNTIYF TGTGCCAGCAGCCAATTGGAGGGCCTCTCTGGAAACACCATATATTTT
- TRBJ2-1 - TRBV12-5 CASGTGTQNEQFF TGTGCTAGTGGCACCGGGACTCAAAATGAGCAGTTCTTC
TRBD1 TRBJ2-7 - TRBV4-1 CASSQDRDRPYEQYF TGCGCCAGCAGCCAAGACCGGGACAGGCCCTACGAGCAGTACTTC
TRBD2 TRBJ2-3 - TRBV19 CASSVAGNPTDTQYF TGTGCCAGTTCAGTAGCGGGAAATCCAACAGATACGCAGTATTTT
- TRBJ2-5 - TRBV5-6 CASSGQGSETQYF TGTGCCAGCAGCGGGCAGGGGTCAGAGACCCAGTACTTC
- TRBJ2-1 - TRBV28 CASSPGPDEQFF TGTGCCAGCAGTCCCGGTCCCGATGAGCAGTTCTTC
- TRBJ2-1 - TRBV12-5 CASAPRAPYNEQFF TGTGCTAGTGCCCCAAGAGCTCCATACAATGAGCAGTTCTTC
TRBD2 TRBJ2-1 - TRBV5-4 CASSSWTSGYNEQFF TGTGCCAGCAGCTCGTGGACTAGCGGATACAATGAGCAGTTCTTC
- TRBJ2-5 - TRBV10-1 CASSESLAGVETQYF TGCGCCAGCAGTGAGTCACTGGCAGGGGTAGAGACCCAGTACTTC
TRBD1 TRBJ1-1 once TRBV6-5 CASAADRLNTEAFF TGTGCCAGCGCCGCGGACAGGCTGAACACTGAAGCTTTCTTT
- TRBJ2-7 - TRBV20-1 CSASRTFEQYF TGCAGTGCTAGCCGTACTTTCGAGCAGTACTTC
- TRBJ2-4 - TRBV10-1 CASSAGELDIQYF TGCGCCAGCAGTGCGGGGGAGTTGGACATTCAGTACTTC
TRBD1 TRBJ2-6 - TRBV14 CASRLQGPGANVLTF TGTGCCAGCAGATTACAGGGGCCCGGGGCCAACGTCCTGACTTTC
TRBD1 TRBJ1-5 few TRBV25-1 CASSGTGSNQPQHF TGTGCCAGCAGTGGGACAGGGAGCAATCAGCCCCAGCATTTT
- TRBJ1-1 few TRBV9 CASSVAVNTEAFF TGTGCCAGCAGCGTGGCGGTGAACACTGAAGCTTTCTTT
- TRBJ2-7 - TRBV9 CASSRGYGTYEQYF TGTGCCAGCAGCAGGGGGTACGGGACCTACGAGCAGTACTTC
- TRBJ1-2 - TRBV6-1 CASILTRDSYTF TGTGCCAGCATCCTCACCCGGGACAGCTACACCTTC
- TRBJ1-1 - TRBV2 CASRAEANTEAFF TGTGCCAGCAGGGCAGAGGCTAACACTGAAGCTTTCTTT
- TRBJ2-1 - TRBV11-3 CASSLRLTEQFF TGTGCCAGCAGCTTACGCCTAACGGAGCAGTTCTTC
- TRBJ2-3 - TRBV19 CASSPRHSYTDTQYF TGTGCCAGTAGTCCCCGACACTCCTACACAGATACGCAGTATTTT
TRBD1 TRBJ2-1 - TRBV7-3 CASSPRTGAYNEQFF TGTGCCAGCAGCCCACGGACAGGGGCCTACAATGAGCAGTTCTTC
- TRBJ1-2 - TRBV7-6 CASSPDTGTYGYTF TGTGCCAGCAGCCCTGATACAGGGACCTATGGCTACACCTTC